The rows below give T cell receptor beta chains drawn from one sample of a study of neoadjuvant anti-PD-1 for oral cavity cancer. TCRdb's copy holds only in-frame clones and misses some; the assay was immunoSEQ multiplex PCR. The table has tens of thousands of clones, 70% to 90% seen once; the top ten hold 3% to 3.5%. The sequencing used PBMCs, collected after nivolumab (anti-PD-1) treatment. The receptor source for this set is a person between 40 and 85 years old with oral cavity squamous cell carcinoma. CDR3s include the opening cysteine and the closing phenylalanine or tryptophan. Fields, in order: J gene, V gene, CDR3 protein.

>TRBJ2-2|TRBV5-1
CASSQSGLLNTGELFF
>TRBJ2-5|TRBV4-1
CASSQREATQETQYF
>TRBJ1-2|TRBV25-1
CASSYMYRVGYGYTF
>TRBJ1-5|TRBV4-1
CASSQEGGNQQGAQHF
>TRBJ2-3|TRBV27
CASSLSGSGGDTQYF
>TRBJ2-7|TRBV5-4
CASSLEASGPYEQYF
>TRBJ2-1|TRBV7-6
CASSSDGGSYNEQFF
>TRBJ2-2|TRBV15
CATSRDSAGELFF
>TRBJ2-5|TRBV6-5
CASSQGLALETQYF
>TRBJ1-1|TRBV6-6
CASSYGSTEAFF
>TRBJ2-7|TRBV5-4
CASSLVGREGHEQYF
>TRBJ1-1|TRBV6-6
CASSYRGPNTEAFF
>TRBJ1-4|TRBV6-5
CASSLREGNEKLFF
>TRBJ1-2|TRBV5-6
CASRLGQVINYGYTF
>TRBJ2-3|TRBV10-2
CASSESTGDTDTQYF
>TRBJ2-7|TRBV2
CASSEAPLAHEQYF
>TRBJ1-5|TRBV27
CASSFGQGNQPQHF
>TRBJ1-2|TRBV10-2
CASRIGQGTIDGYTF
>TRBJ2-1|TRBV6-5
CASSLEAYNEQFF
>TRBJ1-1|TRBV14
CASSQDSPDRAGWTNTEAFF
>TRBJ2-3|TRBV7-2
CASSFNQNTDTQYF
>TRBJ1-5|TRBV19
CASSNRELDQPQHF
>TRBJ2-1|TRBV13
CASTVRLAGVSEQFF
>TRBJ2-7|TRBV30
CAWSVPSGDPLYEQYF
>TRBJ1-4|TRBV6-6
CASSYNGAREKLFF
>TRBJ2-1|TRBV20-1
CSARFVNEQFF